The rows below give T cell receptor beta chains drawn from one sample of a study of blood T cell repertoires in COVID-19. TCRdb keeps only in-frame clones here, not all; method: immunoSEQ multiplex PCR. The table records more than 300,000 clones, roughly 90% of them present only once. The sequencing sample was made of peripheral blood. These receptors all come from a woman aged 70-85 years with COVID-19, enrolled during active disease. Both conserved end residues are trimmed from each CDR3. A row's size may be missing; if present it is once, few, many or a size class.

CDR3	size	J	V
ASSNECVNYGYT	NA	TRBJ1-2	TRBV21-1
ASSLKGAGSYEQY	NA	TRBJ2-7	TRBV7-9
ASSGHLNYGYT	NA	TRBJ1-2	TRBV5-4
ASSRSGESYGYT	NA	TRBJ1-2	TRBV18
ARSSGGLSSYNEQF	NA	TRBJ2-1	TRBV2
ASRNWGVMNTEAF	NA	TRBJ1-1	TRBV19
ASSVESGTSGGEQF	NA	TRBJ2-1	TRBV9
ASSLEGQGTTEAF	once	TRBJ1-1	TRBV5-4
ASSPPYLANYGYT	once	TRBJ1-2	TRBV18
ASSGQALEQY	NA	TRBJ2-7	TRBV2
ATSRAGTGEGYT	NA	TRBJ1-2	TRBV15
ASSPPVTGREETQY	NA	TRBJ2-5	TRBV18
ASSLLGTPGGGTGELF	NA	TRBJ2-2	TRBV27
ATSDRLYPYEQY	NA	TRBJ2-7	TRBV24-1
ASSPDRAQETQY	NA	TRBJ2-5	TRBV5-1
AWSGGFGNSPLH	NA	TRBJ1-6	TRBV30
ATNAGTLYGYT	NA	TRBJ1-2	TRBV24-1
ASSLLPGQGTYEQY	NA	TRBJ2-7	TRBV28
ASSGPGPAF	once	TRBJ1-1	TRBV27
ASSRRQGWTEAF	NA	TRBJ1-1	TRBV28
ASSQDPRGVTEAF	once	TRBJ1-1	TRBV4-3
AWSATGGGGGYT	medium-sized	TRBJ1-2	TRBV30
ASSPAGRQETQY	NA	TRBJ2-5	TRBV5-4
ASSLDSGGGTEAF	NA	TRBJ1-1	TRBV11-3
ASSIASQRNTEAF	NA	TRBJ1-1	TRBV6-2/TRBV6-3
ASRQGANPGELF	NA	TRBJ2-2	TRBV6-6
ATSDLSGGYTGELF	NA	TRBJ2-2	TRBV24-1
ASSSRQGVGVYGYT	NA	TRBJ1-2	TRBV19
ASSSNAGGPGETQY	NA	TRBJ2-5	TRBV19
ATARSGGGSPLH	NA	TRBJ1-6	TRBV10-2
ASSNWDTSSTDTQY	NA	TRBJ2-3	TRBV7-6
AISESRSEVGGYT	NA	TRBJ1-2	TRBV10-3
ASSRAGTGSSGELF	NA	TRBJ2-2	TRBV3-1/TRBV3-2
ASKVGQGAAGNTIY	NA	TRBJ1-3	TRBV27
ASSSTAGYGYT	few	TRBJ1-2	TRBV19
ASSPLGQEDQPQH	NA	TRBJ1-5	TRBV18
ASSSPDLNYGYT	NA	TRBJ1-2	TRBV11-1
ATSDPLQGETQY	NA	TRBJ2-5	TRBV24-1
ASRLGGEGTGELF	NA	TRBJ2-2	TRBV6-5
ASRSGTESLYGYT	few	TRBJ1-2	TRBV28
ASSLIRTAEGNEQF	NA	TRBJ2-1	TRBV7-2
AWSSGSGANVLT	NA	TRBJ2-6	TRBV30
ASIPSSGGKPYEQY	NA	TRBJ2-7	TRBV28
SASNSEVDYGYT	NA	TRBJ1-2	TRBV20-1
ASSFDREWDNEQF	NA	TRBJ2-1	TRBV27
ATSPSL	NA	TRBJ2-7	TRBV24-1
ASSQAPNTQY	once	TRBJ2-3	TRBV3-1/TRBV3-2
AWSGGQLRFNSPLH	NA	TRBJ1-6	TRBV30
ATSDPSGALDRQDSGANVLT	once	TRBJ2-6	TRBV24-1
ASSLPGRNEQY	NA	TRBJ2-7	TRBV27
ATSETDQPQH	NA	TRBJ1-5	TRBV24-1
ASSRPGTQY	NA	TRBJ2-5	TRBV6-5
ASTDLGSYEQY	NA	TRBJ2-7	TRBV6-5
ASSRVGDTDTQY	NA	TRBJ2-3	TRBV5-1
AINDRLNTEAF	NA	TRBJ1-1	TRBV10-3